This is a list of T cell receptor beta chains from one sample in a study of T cells in Graves' hyperthyroidism and ophthalmopathy. TCRdb itself ran the multiplex PCR reads through MiXCR, one entry per CDR3 protein. The repertoire has about 590,000 distinct CDR3 sequences, 12% to 15% of them found once; the top ten carry about 6.6%. The specimen sequenced was blood. The receptors stem from a young woman with Graves' ophthalmopathy. The CDR3 runs from the conserved cysteine through the conserved F or W. The order of the fields is CDR3 length, J gene, D gene, clone size, V gene, CDR3 DNA, CDR3 protein. A D gene is named only where the DNA matches it firmly. Not all rows give a size; the values are once, few, many and, for expanded clones, a class.

17	TRBJ1-1	NA	NA	TRBV5-8	TGCGCCAGCAGCCAAGAAGCCGGGACCCAGTGGTACACTGAAGCTTTCTTT	CASSQEAGTQWYTEAFF
14	TRBJ1-4	TRBD1	many	TRBV29-1	TGCAGCGTTGAAGGCCGGACAGGGCATGAAAAACTGTTTTTT	CSVEGRTGHEKLFF
16	TRBJ2-1	TRBD2	many	TRBV12-3/TRBV12-4	TGTGCCAGCACTACCCTAGCGGGAAGATTGGGCAATGAGCAGTTCTTC	CASTTLAGRLGNEQFF
11	TRBJ1-1	NA	NA	TRBV30	TGTGCCTGGAGTGTTTGGGCTGAAGCTTTCTTT	CAWSVWAEAFF
14	TRBJ2-7	TRBD2	many	TRBV27	TGTGCCAGCAGTGTCCGGACGGGGGGAGCGGAGCAGTACTTC	CASSVRTGGAEQYF
14	TRBJ2-7	TRBD2	many	TRBV5-6	TGTGCCAGCAGCCCGCGGGTGGCGGGGGTCGAGCAGTACTTC	CASSPRVAGVEQYF
12	TRBJ2-5	NA	many	TRBV2	TGTGCCAGCAGACTAGATTACGAGACCCAGTACTTC	CASRLDYETQYF
16	TRBJ1-3	NA	few	TRBV6-1	TGTGCCAGCAGTTACGGGGGAAACCCCTCTGGAAACACCATATATTTT	CASSYGGNPSGNTIYF
14	TRBJ2-3	NA	many	TRBV7-2	TGTGCCAGCAGCTTCGGATTAGCGGCAGATACGCAGTATTTT	CASSFGLAADTQYF
17	TRBJ1-3	NA	few	TRBV7-2	TGTGCCAGCAGCTTAGGGGGACGGCCCCACTCTGGAAACACCATATATTTT	CASSLGGRPHSGNTIYF
15	TRBJ2-1	TRBD2	many	TRBV11-3	TGTGCCAGCAGGGATGGCGGGAGTATCTACAATGAGCAGTTCTTC	CASRDGGSIYNEQFF
18	TRBJ2-6	NA	few	TRBV12-3/TRBV12-4	TGTGCCAGCAGTCCCTCATACCTAGGGGGCTCTGGGGCCAACGTCCTGACTTTC	CASSPSYLGGSGANVLTF
13	TRBJ1-4	TRBD1	many	TRBV7-2	TGTGCCAGTTCGGGACAGCCTAATGAAAAACTGTTTTTT	CASSGQPNEKLFF
14	TRBJ2-7	NA	many	TRBV12-3/TRBV12-4	TGTGCCAGCAGACGGTCCAGGGAGGTCAACGAGCAGTACTTC	CASRRSREVNEQYF
16	TRBJ1-1	NA	many	TRBV12-3/TRBV12-4	TGTGCCAGCAGGAAAACACGAGGAGAGGGGAACACTGAAGCTTTCTTT	CASRKTRGEGNTEAFF
17	TRBJ2-2	TRBD2	NA	TRBV28	TGTGCCAGCAGTTTCCCGGGACTAGGGGGGAGCACCGGGGAGCTGTTTTTT	CASSFPGLGGSTGELFF
13	TRBJ2-3	NA	many	TRBV7-2	TGTGCCAGCAGCTTAAGGTGGCAAGATACGCAGTATTTT	CASSLRWQDTQYF
16	TRBJ2-7	TRBD2	many	TRBV24-1	TGTGCCACCAGTGGCCCAGGTTGGAGCGGGACCTACGAGCAGTACTTC	CATSGPGWSGTYEQYF
15	TRBJ2-7	TRBD1	many	TRBV27	TGTGCCAGCAGTCCGACAGGGATCCCCCGAACCGAGCAGTACTTC	CASSPTGIPRTEQYF
14	TRBJ2-7	NA	few	TRBV10-3	TGTGCCATCAGTGAACGGACTGATTACTACGAGCAGTACTTC	CAISERTDYYEQYF
13	TRBJ1-1	NA	many	TRBV24-1	TGTGCCACCAGTGATTGGGGACGGGGGGAAGCTTTCTTT	CATSDWGRGEAFF
13	TRBJ1-2	NA	NA	TRBV28	TGTGCCAGCACGGTGACAGCGGCCTATGGCTACACCTTC	CASTVTAAYGYTF
14	TRBJ2-6	NA	many	TRBV27	TGTGCCAGCGGTCGTGACTCTGGGGCCAACGTCCTGACTTTC	CASGRDSGANVLTF
16	TRBJ2-3	TRBD2	many	TRBV20-1	TGCAGTGCTCCGCTAATAGCGGGATCGGAATGGGGTACGCAGTATTTT	CSAPLIAGSEWGTQYF
13	TRBJ1-1	TRBD1	NA	TRBV28	TGTGCCAGCAGGCTGGGGACAGGGCAGGTAGCTTTCTTT	CASRLGTGQVAFF
14	TRBJ2-1	NA	NA	TRBV2	TGTGCCAGCAGTGTGGACAGAACCTACAATGAGCAGTTCTTC	CASSVDRTYNEQFF
15	TRBJ2-7	TRBD2	many	TRBV10-3	TGTGCCATCAGTGAGTCGAGCGGGAGGTTCTACGAGCAGTACTTC	CAISESSGRFYEQYF
14	TRBJ2-1	NA	NA	TRBV13	TGTGCCAGCAGCTTAGAACGGGGGAGGAATGAGCAGTTCTTC	CASSLERGRNEQFF
16	TRBJ1-5	NA	NA	TRBV18	TGTGCCAGCTCACCCAAGGGGCTCGGGGGCAATCAGCCCCAGCATTTT	CASSPKGLGGNQPQHF
13	TRBJ1-6	NA	few	TRBV30	TGTGCCTGGAGGTCTCTATTAAATTCACCCCTCCACTTT	CAWRSLLNSPLHF
15	TRBJ2-7	TRBD1	many	TRBV7-8	TGTGCCAGCAGCGGCAGAGAGGGACAGGGAAAAGAGCAGTACTTC	CASSGREGQGKEQYF
13	TRBJ2-7	TRBD1	many	TRBV27	TGTGCCAGTCACAGGGGGCCCTACTCCGAGCAGTACTTC	CASHRGPYSEQYF
16	TRBJ2-1	TRBD2	many	TRBV11-3	TGTGCCAGCAGCCGGTTTTTCAGCGGGATCTACAATGAGCAGTTCTTC	CASSRFFSGIYNEQFF
16	TRBJ1-6	NA	many	TRBV30	TGTGCCTGGAGTGTTGACAGTAGCTCCTATAATTCACCCCTCCACTTT	CAWSVDSSSYNSPLHF
16	TRBJ2-7	TRBD1	many	TRBV7-9	TGTGCCAGCAGTCTAGGGGGCAGGCCGAACACCTACGAGCAGTACTTC	CASSLGGRPNTYEQYF
15	TRBJ2-2	NA	many	TRBV20-1	TGCAGTGCTAGGGGACGGCTTTCGAACACCGGGGAGCTGTTTTTT	CSARGRLSNTGELFF
14	TRBJ2-7	NA	NA	TRBV3-1	TGTGCCAGCAACTACAGGTTAAGCTCCTACGAGCAGTACTTC	CASNYRLSSYEQYF
12	TRBJ2-5	TRBD2	many	TRBV20-1	TGCAGTACCTTAGCGGGAGTAGAGACCCAGTACTTC	CSTLAGVETQYF
14	TRBJ2-5	TRBD1	many	TRBV12-3/TRBV12-4	TGTGCCAGCCGACAGGGGGCAACCCAAGAGACCCAGTACTTC	CASRQGATQETQYF
15	TRBJ2-7	TRBD2	NA	TRBV4-2	TGTGCCAGCAGCCAAGGACTAGCGAGCTCCTACGAGCAGTACTTC	CASSQGLASSYEQYF
13	TRBJ1-1	NA	few	TRBV12-3/TRBV12-4	TGTGCCAGCAGTTTCGCATCAGGGACTGAAGCTTTCTTT	CASSFASGTEAFF
16	TRBJ1-6	TRBD1	many	TRBV5-1	TGCGCCAGCAGCCCCACGGGGGGACAGGGAGAATCACCCCTCCACTTT	CASSPTGGQGESPLHF
17	TRBJ2-3	TRBD2	few	TRBV27	TGTGCCAGCAGTTTATGGAGGGCGGGAGGTAGGGCAGATACGCAGTATTTT	CASSLWRAGGRADTQYF
14	TRBJ1-2	NA	many	TRBV20-1	TGCAGTGCTAGAATCGGGCAGGGGTCCCATGGCTACACCTTC	CSARIGQGSHGYTF
15	TRBJ2-7	NA	NA	TRBV4-1	TGCGCCAGCAGCCAGGGGCCCCGGGGTTCCTACGAGCAGTACTTC	CASSQGPRGSYEQYF
16	TRBJ2-3	NA	many	TRBV7-2	TGTGCCAGCAGCCTAACCGGGGGGACATTCACAGATACGCAGTATTTT	CASSLTGGTFTDTQYF